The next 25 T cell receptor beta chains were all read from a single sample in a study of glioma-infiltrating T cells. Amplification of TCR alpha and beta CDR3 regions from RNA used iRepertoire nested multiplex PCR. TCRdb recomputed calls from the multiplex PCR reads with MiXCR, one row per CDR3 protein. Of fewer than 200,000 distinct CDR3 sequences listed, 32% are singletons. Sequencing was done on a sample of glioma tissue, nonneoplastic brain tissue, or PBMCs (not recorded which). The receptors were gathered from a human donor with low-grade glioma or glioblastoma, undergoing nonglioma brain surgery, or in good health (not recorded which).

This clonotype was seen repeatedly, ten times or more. CDR3 region: CASSFLRNTEAFF. CDR3 DNA: TGCGCCAGCAGCTTCCTTCGGAACACTGAAGCTTTCTTT. The rearrangement joins TRBV4-1 to TRBJ1-1; no clear D. Trimming removed 5 bases from V and 1 base from J, with 8 bases in between. CDR3 length equals 13 residues. The germline gives CDR1 MGHRA, CDR2 YSYEKL.

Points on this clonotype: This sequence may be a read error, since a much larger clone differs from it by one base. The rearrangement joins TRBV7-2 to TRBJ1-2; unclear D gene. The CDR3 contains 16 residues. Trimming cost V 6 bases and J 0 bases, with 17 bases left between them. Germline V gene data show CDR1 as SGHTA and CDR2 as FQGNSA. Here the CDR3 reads CASRLGAGDANYGYTF. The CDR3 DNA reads TGTGCCAGCAGATTGGGCGCTGGAGACGCTAACTATGGCTACACCTTC.

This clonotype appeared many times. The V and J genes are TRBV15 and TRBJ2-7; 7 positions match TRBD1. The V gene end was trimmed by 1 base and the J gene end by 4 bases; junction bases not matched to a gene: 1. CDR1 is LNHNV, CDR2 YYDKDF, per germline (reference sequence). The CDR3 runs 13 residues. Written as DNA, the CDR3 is TGTGCCACCAGCAGAGCACAGGGGTACGAGCAGTACTTC. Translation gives CATSRAQGYEQYF.

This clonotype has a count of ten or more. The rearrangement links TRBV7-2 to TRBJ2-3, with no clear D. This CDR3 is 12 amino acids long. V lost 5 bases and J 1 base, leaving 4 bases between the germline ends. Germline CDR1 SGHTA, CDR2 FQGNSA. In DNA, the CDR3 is TGTGCCAGCAGCGCGCGCACAGATACGCAGTATTTT. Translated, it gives CASSARTDTQYF.

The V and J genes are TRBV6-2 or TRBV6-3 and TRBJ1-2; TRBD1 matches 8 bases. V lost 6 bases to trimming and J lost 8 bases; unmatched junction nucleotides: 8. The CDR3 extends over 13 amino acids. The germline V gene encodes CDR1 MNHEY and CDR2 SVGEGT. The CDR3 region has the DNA TGTGCCAGCAGCCTCGACAGGGGACAAGGCTACACCTTC. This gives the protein CASSLDRGQGYTF.

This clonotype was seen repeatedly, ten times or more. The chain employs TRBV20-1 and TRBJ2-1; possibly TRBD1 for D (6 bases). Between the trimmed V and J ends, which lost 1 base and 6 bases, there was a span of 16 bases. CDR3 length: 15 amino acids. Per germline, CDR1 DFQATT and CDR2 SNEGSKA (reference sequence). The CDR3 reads CSARVLGHNVNEQFF. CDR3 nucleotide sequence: TGCAGTGCTAGAGTATTGGGACATAACGTCAATGAGCAGTTCTTC.

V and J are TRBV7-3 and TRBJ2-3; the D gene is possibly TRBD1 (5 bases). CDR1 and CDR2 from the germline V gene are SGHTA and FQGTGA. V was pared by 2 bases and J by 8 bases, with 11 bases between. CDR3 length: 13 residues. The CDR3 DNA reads TGTGCCAGCAGCTTATCCGGGCAGGGTACGCAGTATTTT. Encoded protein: CASSLSGQGTQYF.

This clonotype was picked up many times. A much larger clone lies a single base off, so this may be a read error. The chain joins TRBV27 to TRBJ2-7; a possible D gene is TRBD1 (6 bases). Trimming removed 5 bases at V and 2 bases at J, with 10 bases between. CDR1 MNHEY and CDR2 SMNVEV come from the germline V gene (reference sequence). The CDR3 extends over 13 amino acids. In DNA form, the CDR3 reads TGTGCCAGCAGTCCAGGGGCCACCTACGAGCAGTACTTC. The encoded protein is CASSPGATYEQYF.

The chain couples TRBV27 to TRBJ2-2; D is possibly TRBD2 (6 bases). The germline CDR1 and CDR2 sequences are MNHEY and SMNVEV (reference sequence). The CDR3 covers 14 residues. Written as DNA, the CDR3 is TGTGGCAGTTTATCGCAACGGGGGACCGGGGAGCTGTTTTTT. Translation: CGSLSQRGTGELFF.

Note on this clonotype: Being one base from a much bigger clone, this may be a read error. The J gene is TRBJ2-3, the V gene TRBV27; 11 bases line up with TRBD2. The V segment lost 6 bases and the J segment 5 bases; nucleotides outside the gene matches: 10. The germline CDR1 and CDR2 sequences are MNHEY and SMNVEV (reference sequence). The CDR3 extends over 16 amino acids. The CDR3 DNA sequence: TGTGCCAGCAGCTCCGTGGGACTAGCGGAAGAAGATACGCAGTATTTT. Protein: CASSSVGLAEEDTQYF.

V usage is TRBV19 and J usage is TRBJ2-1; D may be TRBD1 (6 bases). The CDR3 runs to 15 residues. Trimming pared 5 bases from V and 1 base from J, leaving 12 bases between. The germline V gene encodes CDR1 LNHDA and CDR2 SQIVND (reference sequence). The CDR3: CASSPQGPSYNEQFF. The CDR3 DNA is TGTGCCAGTAGTCCGCAGGGGCCTTCCTACAATGAGCAGTTCTTC.

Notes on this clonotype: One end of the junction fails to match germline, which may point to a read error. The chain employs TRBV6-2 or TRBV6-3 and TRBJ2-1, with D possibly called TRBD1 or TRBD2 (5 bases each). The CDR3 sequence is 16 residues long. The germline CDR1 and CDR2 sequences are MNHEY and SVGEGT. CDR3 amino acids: CAGSHNLGERYNEKFF. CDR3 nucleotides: TGTGCCGGCAGTCACAACTTGGGGGAGCGCTACAATGAGAAGTTCTTC.

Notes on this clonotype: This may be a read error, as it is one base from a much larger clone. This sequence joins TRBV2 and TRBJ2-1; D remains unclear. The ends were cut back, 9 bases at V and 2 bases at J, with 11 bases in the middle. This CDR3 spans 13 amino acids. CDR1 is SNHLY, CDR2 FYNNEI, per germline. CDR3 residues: CARRRPPYNEQFF. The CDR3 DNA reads TGTGCCAGGCGGCGACCCCCCTACAATGAGCAGTTCTTC. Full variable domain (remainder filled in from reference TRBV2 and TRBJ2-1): EPEVTQTPSHQVTQMGQEVILRCVPISNHLYFYWYRQILGQKVEFLVSFYNNEISEKSEIFDDQFSVERPDGSNFTLKIRSTKLEDSAMYFCARRRPPYNEQFFGPGTRLTVL.

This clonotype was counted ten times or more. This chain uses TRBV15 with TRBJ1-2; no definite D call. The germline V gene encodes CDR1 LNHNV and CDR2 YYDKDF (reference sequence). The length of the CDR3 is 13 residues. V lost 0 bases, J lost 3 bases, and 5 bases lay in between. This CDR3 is CATSREGYYGYTF. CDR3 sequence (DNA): TGTGCCACCAGCAGAGAAGGGTACTATGGCTACACCTTC. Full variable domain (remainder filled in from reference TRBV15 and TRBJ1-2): DAMVIQNPRYQVTQFGKPVTLSCSQTLNHNVMYWYQQKSSQAPKLLFHYYDKDFNNEADTPDNFQSRRPNTSFCFLDIRSPGLGDTAMYLCATSREGYYGYTFGSGTRLTVV.

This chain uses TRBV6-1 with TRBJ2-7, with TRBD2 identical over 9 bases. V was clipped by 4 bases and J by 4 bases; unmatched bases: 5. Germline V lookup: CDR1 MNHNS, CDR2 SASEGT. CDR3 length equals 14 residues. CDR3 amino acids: CASSGGGRGYEQYF. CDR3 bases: TGTGCCAGCAGTGGGGGCGGGAGGGGGTACGAGCAGTACTTC.

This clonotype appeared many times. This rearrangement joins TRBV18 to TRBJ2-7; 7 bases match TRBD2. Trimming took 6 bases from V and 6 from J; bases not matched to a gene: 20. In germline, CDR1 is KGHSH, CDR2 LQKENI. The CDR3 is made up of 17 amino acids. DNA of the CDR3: TGTGCCAGCTCGTTCAGTTCCGGTTTGGGGAGGGCCCTCGAGCAGTACTTC. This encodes CASSFSSGLGRALEQYF.

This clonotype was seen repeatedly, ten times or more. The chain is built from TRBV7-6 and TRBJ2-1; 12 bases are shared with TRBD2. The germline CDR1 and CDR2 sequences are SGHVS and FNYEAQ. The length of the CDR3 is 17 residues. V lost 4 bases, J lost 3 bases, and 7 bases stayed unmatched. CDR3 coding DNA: TGTGCCAGCAGCTCCCGACTAGCGGGAGTGGTCTACAATGAGCAGTTCTTC. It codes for CASSSRLAGVVYNEQFF. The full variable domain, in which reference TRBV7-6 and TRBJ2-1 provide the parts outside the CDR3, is GAGVSQSPRYKVTKRGQDVALRCDPISGHVSLYWYRQALGQGPEFLTYFNYEAQQDKSGLPNDRFSAERPEGSISTLTIQRTEQRDSAMYRCASSSRLAGVVYNEQFFGPGTRLTVL.

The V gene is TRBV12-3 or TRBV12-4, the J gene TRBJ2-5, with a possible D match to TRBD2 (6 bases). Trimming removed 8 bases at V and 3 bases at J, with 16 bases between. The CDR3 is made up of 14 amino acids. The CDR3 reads CASGPRGGKETQYF. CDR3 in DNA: TGTGCCAGCGGTCCCCGTGGCGGGAAAGAGACCCAGTACTTC.

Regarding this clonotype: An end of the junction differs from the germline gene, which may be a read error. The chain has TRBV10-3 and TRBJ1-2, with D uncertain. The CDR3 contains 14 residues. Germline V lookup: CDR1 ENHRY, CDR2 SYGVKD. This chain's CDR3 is CAISEFWGLYGYTF. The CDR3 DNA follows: TGTGCCATCAGTGAGTTCTGGGGTCTCTATGGCTACACATTC.

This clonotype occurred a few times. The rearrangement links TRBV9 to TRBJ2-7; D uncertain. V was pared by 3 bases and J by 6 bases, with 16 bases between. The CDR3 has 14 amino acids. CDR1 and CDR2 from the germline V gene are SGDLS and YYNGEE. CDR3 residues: CASSGTRPGSEQYF. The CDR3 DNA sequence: TGTGCCAGCAGCGGTACACGTCCGGGCTCCGAGCAGTACTTC.

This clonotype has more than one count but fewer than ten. For the CDR3, the DNA is TGTGCCAGCTCACCACCTTCTCCTAGCTCCTACGAGCAGTACTTC. Translation gives CASSPPSPSSYEQYF. This chain joins TRBV18 and TRBJ2-7; D not certain. Germline V CDR1 and CDR2: KGHSH, LQKENI. This CDR3 region has 15 residues. V was pared by 0 bases and J by 0 bases, with 9 bases between.

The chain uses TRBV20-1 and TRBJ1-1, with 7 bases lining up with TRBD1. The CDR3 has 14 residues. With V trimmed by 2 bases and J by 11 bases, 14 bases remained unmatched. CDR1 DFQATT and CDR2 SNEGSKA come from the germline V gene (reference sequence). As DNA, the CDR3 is TGCAGTGCTAGATATCTCGCAGGGGGTGTCGAGGCTTTCTTT. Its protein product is CSARYLAGGVEAFF.

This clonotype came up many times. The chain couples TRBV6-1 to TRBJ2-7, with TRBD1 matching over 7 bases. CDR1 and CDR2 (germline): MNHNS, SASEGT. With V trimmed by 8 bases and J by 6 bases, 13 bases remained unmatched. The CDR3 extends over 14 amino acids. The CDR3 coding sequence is TGTGCCAGCGGCCAACAGGGGCCCTCGTCCGAGCAGTACTTC. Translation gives CASGQQGPSSEQYF.

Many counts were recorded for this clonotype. This CDR3 reads CASSSSRRYQPQHF. CDR3 sequence (DNA): TGTGCCAGCAGCTCATCCAGACGCTATCAGCCCCAGCATTTT. The chain has TRBV12-3 or TRBV12-4 and TRBJ1-5; D not certain. V was cut by 6 bases and J by 5 bases, with 14 bases left in between. CDR3 length: 14 residues.

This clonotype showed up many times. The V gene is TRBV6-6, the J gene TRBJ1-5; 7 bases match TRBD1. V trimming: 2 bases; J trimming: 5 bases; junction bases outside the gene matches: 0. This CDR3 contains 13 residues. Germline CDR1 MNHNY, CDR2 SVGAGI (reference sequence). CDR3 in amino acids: CASSYDRDQPQHF. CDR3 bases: TGTGCCAGCAGTTACGACAGGGATCAGCCCCAGCATTTT.